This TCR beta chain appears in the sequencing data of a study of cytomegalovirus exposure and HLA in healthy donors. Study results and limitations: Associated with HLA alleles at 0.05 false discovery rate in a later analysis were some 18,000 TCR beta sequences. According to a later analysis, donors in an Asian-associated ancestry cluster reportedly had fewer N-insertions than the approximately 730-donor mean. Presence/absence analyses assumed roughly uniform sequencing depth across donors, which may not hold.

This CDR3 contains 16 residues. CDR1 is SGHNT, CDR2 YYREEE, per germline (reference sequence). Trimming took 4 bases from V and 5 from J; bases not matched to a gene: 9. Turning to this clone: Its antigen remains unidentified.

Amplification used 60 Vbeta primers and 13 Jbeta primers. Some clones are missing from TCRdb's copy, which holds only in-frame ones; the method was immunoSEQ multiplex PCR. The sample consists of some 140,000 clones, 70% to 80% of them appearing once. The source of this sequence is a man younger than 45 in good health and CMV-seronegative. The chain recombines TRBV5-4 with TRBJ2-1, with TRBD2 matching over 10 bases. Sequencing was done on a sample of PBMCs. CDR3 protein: CASSPRASGGNNEQFF. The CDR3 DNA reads TGTGCCAGCAGCCCCCGGGCTAGCGGGGGAAACAATGAGCAGTTCTTC.